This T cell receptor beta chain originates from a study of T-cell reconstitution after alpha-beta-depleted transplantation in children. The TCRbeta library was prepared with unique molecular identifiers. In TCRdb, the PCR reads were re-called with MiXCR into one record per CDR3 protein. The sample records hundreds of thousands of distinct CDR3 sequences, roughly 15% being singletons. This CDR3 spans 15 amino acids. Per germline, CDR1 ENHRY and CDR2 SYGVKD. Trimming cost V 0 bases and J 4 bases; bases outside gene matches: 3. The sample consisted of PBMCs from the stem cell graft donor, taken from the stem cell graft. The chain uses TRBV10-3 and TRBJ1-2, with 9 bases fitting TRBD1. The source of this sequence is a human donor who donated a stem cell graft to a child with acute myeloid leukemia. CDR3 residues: CAISESGTGTYGYTF. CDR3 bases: TGTGCCATCAGTGAGTCCGGGACAGGGACCTATGGCTACACCTTC.